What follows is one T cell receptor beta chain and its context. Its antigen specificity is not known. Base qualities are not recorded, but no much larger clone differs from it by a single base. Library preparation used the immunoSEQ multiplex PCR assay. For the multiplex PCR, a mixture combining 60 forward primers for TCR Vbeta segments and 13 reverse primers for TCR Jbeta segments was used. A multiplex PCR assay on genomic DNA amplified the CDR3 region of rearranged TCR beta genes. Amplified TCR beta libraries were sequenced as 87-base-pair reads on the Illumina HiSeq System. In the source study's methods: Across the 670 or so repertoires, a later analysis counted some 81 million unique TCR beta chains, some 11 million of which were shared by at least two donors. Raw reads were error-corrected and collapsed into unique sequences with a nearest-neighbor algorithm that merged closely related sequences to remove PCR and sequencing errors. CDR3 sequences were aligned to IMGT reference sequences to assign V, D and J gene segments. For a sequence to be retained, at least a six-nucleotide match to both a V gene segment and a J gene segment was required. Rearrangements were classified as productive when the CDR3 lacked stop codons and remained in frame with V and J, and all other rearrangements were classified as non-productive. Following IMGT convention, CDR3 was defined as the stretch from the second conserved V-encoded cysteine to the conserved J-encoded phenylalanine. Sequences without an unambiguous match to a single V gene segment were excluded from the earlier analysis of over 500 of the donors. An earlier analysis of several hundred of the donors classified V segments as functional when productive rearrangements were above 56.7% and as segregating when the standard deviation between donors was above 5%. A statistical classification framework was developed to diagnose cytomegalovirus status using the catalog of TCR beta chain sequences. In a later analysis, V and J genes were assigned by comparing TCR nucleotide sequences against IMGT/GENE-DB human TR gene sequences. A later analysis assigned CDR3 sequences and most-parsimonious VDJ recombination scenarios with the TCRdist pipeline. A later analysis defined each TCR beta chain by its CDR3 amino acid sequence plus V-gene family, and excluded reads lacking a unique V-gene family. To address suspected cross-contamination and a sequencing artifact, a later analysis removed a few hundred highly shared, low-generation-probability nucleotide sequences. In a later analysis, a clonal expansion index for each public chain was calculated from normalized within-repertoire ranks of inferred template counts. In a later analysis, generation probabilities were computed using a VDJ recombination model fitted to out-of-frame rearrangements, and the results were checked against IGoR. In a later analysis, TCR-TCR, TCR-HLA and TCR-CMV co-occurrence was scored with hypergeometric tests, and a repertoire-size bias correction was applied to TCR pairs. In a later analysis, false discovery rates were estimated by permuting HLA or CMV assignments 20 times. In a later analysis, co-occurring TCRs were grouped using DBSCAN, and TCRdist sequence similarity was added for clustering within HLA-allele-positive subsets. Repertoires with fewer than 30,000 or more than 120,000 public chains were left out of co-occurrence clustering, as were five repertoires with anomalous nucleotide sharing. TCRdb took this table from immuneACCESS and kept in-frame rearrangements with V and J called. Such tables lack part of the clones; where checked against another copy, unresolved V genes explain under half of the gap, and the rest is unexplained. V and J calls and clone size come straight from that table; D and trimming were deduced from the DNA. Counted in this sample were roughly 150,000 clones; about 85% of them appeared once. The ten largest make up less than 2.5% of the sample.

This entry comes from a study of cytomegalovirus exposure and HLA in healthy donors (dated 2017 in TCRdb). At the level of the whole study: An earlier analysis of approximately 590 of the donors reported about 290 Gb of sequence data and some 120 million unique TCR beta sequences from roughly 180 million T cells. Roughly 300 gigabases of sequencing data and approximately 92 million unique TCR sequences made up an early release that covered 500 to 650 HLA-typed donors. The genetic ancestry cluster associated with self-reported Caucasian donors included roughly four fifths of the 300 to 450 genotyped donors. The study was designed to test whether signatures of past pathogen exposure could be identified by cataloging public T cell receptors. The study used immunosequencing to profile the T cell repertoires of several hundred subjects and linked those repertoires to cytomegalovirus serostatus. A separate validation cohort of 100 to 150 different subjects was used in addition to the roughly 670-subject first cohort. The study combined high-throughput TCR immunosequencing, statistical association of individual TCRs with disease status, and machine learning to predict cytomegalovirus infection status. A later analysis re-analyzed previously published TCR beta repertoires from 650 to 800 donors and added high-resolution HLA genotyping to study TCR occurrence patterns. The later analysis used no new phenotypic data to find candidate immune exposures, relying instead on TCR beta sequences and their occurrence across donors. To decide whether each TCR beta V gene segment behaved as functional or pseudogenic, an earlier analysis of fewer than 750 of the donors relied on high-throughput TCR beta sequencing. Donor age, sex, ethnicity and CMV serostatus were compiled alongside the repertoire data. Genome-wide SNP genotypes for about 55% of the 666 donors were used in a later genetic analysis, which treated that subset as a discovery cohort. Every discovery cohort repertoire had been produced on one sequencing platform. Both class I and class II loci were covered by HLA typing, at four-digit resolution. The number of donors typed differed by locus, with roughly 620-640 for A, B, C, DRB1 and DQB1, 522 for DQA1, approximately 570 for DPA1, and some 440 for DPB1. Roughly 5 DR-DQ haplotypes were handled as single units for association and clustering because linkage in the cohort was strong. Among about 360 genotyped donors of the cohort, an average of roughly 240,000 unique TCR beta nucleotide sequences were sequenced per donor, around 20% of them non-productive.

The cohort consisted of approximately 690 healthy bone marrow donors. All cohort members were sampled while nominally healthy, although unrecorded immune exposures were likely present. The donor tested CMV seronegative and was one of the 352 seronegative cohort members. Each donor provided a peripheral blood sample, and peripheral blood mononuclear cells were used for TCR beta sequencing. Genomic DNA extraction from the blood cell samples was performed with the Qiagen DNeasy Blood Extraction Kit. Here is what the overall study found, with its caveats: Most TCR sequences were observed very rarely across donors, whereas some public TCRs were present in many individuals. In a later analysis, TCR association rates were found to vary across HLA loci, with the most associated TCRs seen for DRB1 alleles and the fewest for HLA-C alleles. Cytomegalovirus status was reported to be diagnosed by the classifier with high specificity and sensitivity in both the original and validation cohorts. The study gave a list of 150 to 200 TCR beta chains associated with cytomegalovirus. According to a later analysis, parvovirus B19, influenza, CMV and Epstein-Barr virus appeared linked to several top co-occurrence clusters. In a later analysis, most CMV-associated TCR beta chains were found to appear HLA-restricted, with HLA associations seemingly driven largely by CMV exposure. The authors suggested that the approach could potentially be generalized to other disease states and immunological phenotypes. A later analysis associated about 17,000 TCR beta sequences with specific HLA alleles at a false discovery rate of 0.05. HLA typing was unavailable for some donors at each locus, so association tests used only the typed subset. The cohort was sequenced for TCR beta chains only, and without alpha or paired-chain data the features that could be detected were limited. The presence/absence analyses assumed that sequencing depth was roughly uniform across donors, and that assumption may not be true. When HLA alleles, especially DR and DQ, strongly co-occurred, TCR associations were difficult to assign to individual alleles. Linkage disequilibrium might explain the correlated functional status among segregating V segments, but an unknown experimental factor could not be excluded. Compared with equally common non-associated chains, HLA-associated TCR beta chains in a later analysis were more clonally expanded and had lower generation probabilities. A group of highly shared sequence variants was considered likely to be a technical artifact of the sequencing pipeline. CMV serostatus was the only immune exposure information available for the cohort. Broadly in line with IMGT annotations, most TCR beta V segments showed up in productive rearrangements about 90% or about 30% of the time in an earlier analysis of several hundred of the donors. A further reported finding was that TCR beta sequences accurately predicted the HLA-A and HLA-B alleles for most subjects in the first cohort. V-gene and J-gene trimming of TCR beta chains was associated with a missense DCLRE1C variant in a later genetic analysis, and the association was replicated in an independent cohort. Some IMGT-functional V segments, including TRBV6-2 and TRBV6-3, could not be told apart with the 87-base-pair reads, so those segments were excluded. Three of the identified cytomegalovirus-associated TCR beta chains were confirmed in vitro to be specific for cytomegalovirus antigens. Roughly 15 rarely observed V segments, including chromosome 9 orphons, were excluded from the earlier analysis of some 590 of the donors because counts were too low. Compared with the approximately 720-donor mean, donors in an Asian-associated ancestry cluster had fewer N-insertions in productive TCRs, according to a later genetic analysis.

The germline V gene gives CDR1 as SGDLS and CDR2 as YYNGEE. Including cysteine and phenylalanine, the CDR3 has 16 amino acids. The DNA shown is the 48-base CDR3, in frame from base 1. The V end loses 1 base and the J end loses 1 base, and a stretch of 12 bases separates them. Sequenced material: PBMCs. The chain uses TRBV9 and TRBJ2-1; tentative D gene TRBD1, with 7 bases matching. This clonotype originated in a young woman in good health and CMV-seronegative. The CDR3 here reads CASSVLAGGSYNEQFF. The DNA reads TGTGCCAGCAGCGTATTAGCAGGGGGGTCCTACAATGAGCAGTTCTTC.